In this sample, the clone carrying this TCR beta chain turned up a few times. Its antigen is not identified. This entry is derived from a study of cytomegalovirus exposure and HLA in healthy donors. Study-level results: Immune exposure was documented only through CMV serostatus. The authors confirmed in vitro that a few CMV-associated chains were specific for CMV antigens. Fewer N-insertions than the approximately 700-donor mean were reportedly shown by an Asian-associated ancestry cluster in a later analysis.

The PCR used 60 Vbeta and 13 Jbeta primers. TCRdb's table, derived via immunoSEQ multiplex PCR, lists solely in-frame clones and lacks some. The data hold 95,000 to 100,000 clones, with less than 9.5% observed a single time. The CDR3 loop spans 15 amino acids. Germline loops: CDR1 MDHEN, CDR2 SYDVKM. V dropped 4 bases and J dropped 1 base, with 12 bases sitting between them. The genes are TRBV28 and TRBJ2-3; D possibly corresponds to TRBD2 (6 bases). Sequencing was performed on PBMCs. The TCR comes from a man in his forties or fifties in good health and CMV-seropositive. The CDR3 bases are TGTGCCAGCAGTTCCGGGGGAACTGGCACAGATACGCAGTATTTT. Its translation: CASSSGGTGTDTQYF.